This T cell receptor (beta chain) was obtained from a study of breast tumors, draining lymph nodes, adjacent tissues. Many counts were recorded for this clonotype. The lymph nodes were axillary draining lymph nodes from breast cancer patients. MiXCR was run by TCRdb on the multiplex PCR reads, yielding one entry per CDR3 protein. Among 290,000 or so distinct CDR3 sequences listed, around 31% were seen once. The sequenced sample consisted of axillary lymph node tissue. The receptor was isolated from a female donor with breast cancer. Some clones in this sample may be carry-over from other donors' samples.

The CDR3 sequence is CASSMGDSFTDTQYF. For the CDR3, the DNA is TGTGCCAGTAGTATGGGAGACAGCTTTACAGATACGCAGTATTTT. The rearrangement joins TRBV19 to TRBJ2-3, with D perhaps TRBD1 or TRBD2 (5 bases each). From germline, CDR1 is LNHDA and CDR2 SQIVND (reference sequence). Between the trimmed V and J ends, which lost 3 bases and 3 bases, there was a span of 13 bases. The CDR3 has 15 residues.